The T cell receptor (beta chain) described here comes from a study of blood T cells in healthy people across ages. This clonotype was recorded a few times. Its antigen is not identified. The use of a sample-barcoded 5' primer and a J-beta primer mix characterized a second PCR of 7 to 11 cycles. TCRdb called the 5' RACE reads again in MiXCR, with one record for every CDR3 protein. The sample carries 600,000 or so distinct CDR3 sequences, 47% recorded once. The germline V gene has CDR1 SNHLY and CDR2 FYNNEI. The CDR3 totals 20 residues. V was cut by 6 bases and J by 0 bases, with 24 bases left in between. Researchers report isolating at least 7 million PBMCs per sample. Whole-study results and caveats: Roughly linearly, TCR beta diversity per million T cells fell as age increased.

The sequence came from a man at least 80 years old in good health. Sequenced input: blood. The chain combines TRBV2 with TRBJ2-6; D is possibly TRBD2 (7 bases). CDR3: CASRGGKQGATISGANVLTF. As DNA, the CDR3 is TGTGCCAGCAGGGGGGGGAAACAGGGCGCTACCATCTCTGGGGCCAACGTCCTGACTTTC. Full variable domain (outside the CDR3, taken from reference TRBV2 and TRBJ2-6): EPEVTQTPSHQVTQMGQEVILRCVPISNHLYFYWYRQILGQKVEFLVSFYNNEISEKSEIFDDQFSVERPDGSNFTLKIRSTKLEDSAMYFCASRGGKQGATISGANVLTFGAGSRLTVL.